A selection of T cell receptor beta chains follows, all from one sample in a study of patients and donors after allogeneic stem cell transplantation. TCRdb reprocessed the RT-PCR reads via MiXCR and lists one record per CDR3 protein. Among 920,000 or so distinct CDR3 sequences listed, about 20% were seen once. The sequencing sample was made of blood, either unsorted or a sorted T cell fraction (not recorded which). Every receptor here comes from a human donor who was either an allogeneic HSCT recipient or a stem cell or donor lymphocyte infusion donor (not recorded which). It is not recorded whose cells these are; they may come from a transplant donor. CDR3s include the opening cysteine and the closing phenylalanine or tryptophan. The D gene is left open where the match is weak. Some rows have no size entry. The others give once, few or many, or a class for an expanded clone.

clone_size	v_call	j_call	d_call	cdr3_aa	cdr3_nt
few	TRBV20-1	TRBJ2-5	TRBD2	CSAISGGESLETQYF	TGCAGTGCCATTAGCGGGGGGGAATCCTTAGAGACCCAGTACTTC
.	TRBV5-1	TRBJ1-2	TRBD1	CASSQQGWDRGYTF	TGCGCCAGCAGCCAACAGGGGTGGGATCGCGGCTACACCTTC
few	TRBV7-9	TRBJ1-5	TRBD1	CASGNDRVGQPQHF	TGTGCCAGCGGCAACGACAGGGTGGGGCAGCCCCAGCATTTT
.	TRBV7-9	TRBJ1-1	.	CASSPPNPNSEAFF	TGTGCCAGCAGCCCCCCGAACCCCAATTCTGAAGCTTTCTTT
.	TRBV7-3	TRBJ2-6	.	CASSTGTVVGANVLTF	TGTGCCAGCAGCACCGGGACGGTAGTCGGGGCCAACGTCCTGACTTTC
.	TRBV20-1	TRBJ2-1	TRBD2	CSAEWTSGSYNEQFF	TGCAGTGCTGAGTGGACTAGCGGCTCCTACAATGAGCAGTTCTTC
.	TRBV2	TRBJ2-1	TRBD2	CASSEGGLADQQFF	TGTGCCAGCAGTGAAGGGGGACTAGCGGACCAGCAGTTCTTC
.	TRBV9	TRBJ1-2	.	CASSVAGWDTLNYGYTF	TGTGCCAGCAGCGTAGCCGGGTGGGACACCCTCAACTATGGCTACACCTTC
.	TRBV11-2	TRBJ2-4	TRBD2	CASSLRQRERSNIQYF	TGTGCCAGCAGCCTACGGCAGCGGGAGCGATCGAACATTCAGTACTTC
.	TRBV20-1	TRBJ2-2	TRBD2	CSARGTSGRGTGELFF	TGCAGTGCTAGAGGGACTAGCGGGAGAGGGACCGGGGAGCTGTTTTTT
many	TRBV7-9	TRBJ2-1	.	CASSYLDAAYNEQFF	TGTGCCAGCAGCTACTTGGACGCAGCCTACAATGAGCAGTTCTTC
few	TRBV4-2	TRBJ2-7	TRBD2	CASSQDTSGGAYYEQYF	TGTGCCAGCAGCCAAGATACCAGCGGGGGGGCGTATTACGAGCAGTACTTC
.	TRBV12-3/TRBV12-4	TRBJ2-7	.	CASSTGPRGVYEQYF	TGTGCCAGCAGCACAGGACCGCGAGGAGTCTACGAGCAGTACTTC
many	TRBV29-1	TRBJ2-1	.	CSAGLYNEQFF	TGCAGCGCCGGACTTTACAATGAGCAGTTCTTC
many	TRBV12-3/TRBV12-4	TRBJ1-5	.	CASSLGHIQPQHF	TGTGCCAGCAGTTTGGGACATATCCAGCCCCAGCATTTT
once	TRBV21-1	TRBJ1-2	.	CASRSGGQADGYTF	TGTGCCAGCAGGTCAGGCGGACAGGCCGATGGCTACACCTTC
few	TRBV5-6	TRBJ2-2	TRBD2	CASNLSGRRTGELFF	TGTGCCAGCAACCTTAGCGGGAGGCGAACCGGGGAGCTGTTTTTT
.	TRBV6-6	TRBJ2-7	.	CASRVPRSYEQYF	TGTGCCAGCAGGGTCCCTAGGTCCTACGAGCAGTACTTC
.	TRBV24-1	TRBJ2-3	TRBD1	CATSDLKGASDTQYF	TGTGCCACCAGTGATTTGAAGGGGGCCTCGGATACGCAGTATTTT
many	TRBV20-1	TRBJ2-1	.	CSAAIAVHPSSYNEQFF	TGCAGTGCCGCAATAGCGGTTCACCCGAGCTCCTACAATGAGCAGTTCTTC
.	TRBV18	TRBJ1-2	.	CASSPGREGGYTF	TGTGCCAGCTCACCGGGCAGGGAGGGAGGCTACACCTTC
.	TRBV7-8	TRBJ1-2	.	CASRGGLLGYTF	TGTGCCAGCCGCGGGGGACTTCTGGGCTACACCTTC
few	TRBV6-2/TRBV6-3	TRBJ1-5	.	CASSFRAFPTYQPQHF	TGTGCCAGCAGTTTCCGGGCCTTCCCAACCTATCAGCCCCAGCATTTT
.	TRBV30	TRBJ2-7	.	CAWSHGGTYEQYF	TGTGCCTGGAGTCACGGGGGTACCTACGAGCAGTACTTC
.	TRBV7-9	TRBJ1-2	TRBD1	CASSSSGTENNYGYTF	TGTGCCAGCAGTTCATCTGGGACAGAAAATAACTATGGCTACACCTTC
.	TRBV7-2	TRBJ2-7	TRBD2	CASSLGSGRRSYEQYF	TGTGCCAGCAGCTTAGGAAGCGGGAGGCGGTCCTACGAGCAGTACTTC
.	TRBV11-1	TRBJ2-1	TRBD1	CASSLALTGTGGRNEQFF	TGTGCCAGCAGCTTAGCGCTCACCGGGACAGGGGGCAGGAATGAGCAGTTCTTC
.	TRBV5-1	TRBJ1-1	.	CASSSGPGWTEAFF	TGCGCCAGCAGCTCGGGGCCGGGTTGGACTGAAGCTTTCTTT
.	TRBV18	TRBJ2-1	TRBD1	CASSSDRGVTYNEQFF	TGTGCCAGCTCATCGGACAGGGGAGTTACGTACAATGAGCAGTTCTTC
.	TRBV4-3	TRBJ2-7	.	CASSQDLEDDKPEQYF	TGCGCCAGCAGCCAAGATCTGGAGGACGATAAACCCGAGCAGTACTTC
.	TRBV7-6	TRBJ2-2	TRBD1	CASSSGTGGFVTGELFF	TGTGCCAGCAGCTCCGGGACAGGGGGTTTCGTCACCGGGGAGCTGTTTTTT
few	TRBV3-1	TRBJ1-2	.	CASSLPGANYGYTF	TGTGCCAGCAGCTTACCGGGCGCTAACTATGGCTACACCTTC
.	TRBV30	TRBJ2-1	.	CAWSSRNRWQFF	TGTGCCTGGAGTAGTCGTAATCGGTGGCAGTTCTTC
.	TRBV7-9	TRBJ1-1	.	CASSKTGMPLNTEAFF	TGTGCCAGCAGCAAGACAGGCATGCCTTTGAACACTGAAGCTTTCTTT
few	TRBV6-6	TRBJ2-3	.	CASSYHTGDTQYF	TGTGCCAGCAGTTACCATACAGGAGATACGCAGTATTTT
few	TRBV5-1	TRBJ2-7	TRBD1	CASSQDPGQVGEQYF	TGCGCCAGCAGCCAAGACCCGGGACAGGTTGGCGAGCAGTACTTC
few	TRBV9	TRBJ1-5	TRBD1	CASSDGTGPNQPQHF	TGTGCCAGCAGCGATGGGACAGGGCCTAATCAGCCCCAGCATTTT
few	TRBV7-2	TRBJ1-1	.	CASSLLGTLMNTEAFF	TGTGCCAGCAGCTTACTCGGGACCCTTATGAACACTGAAGCTTTCTTT
.	TRBV6-5	TRBJ2-5	.	CASSYNRLGTQYF	TGTGCCAGCAGTTACAACAGACTGGGGACCCAGTACTTC
.	TRBV7-8	TRBJ1-1	.	CASSSGVKIEAFF	TGTGCCAGCAGCTCCGGGGTCAAGATTGAAGCTTTCTTT
few	TRBV5-6	TRBJ2-3	.	CASSGILVHGTDTQYF	TGTGCCAGCAGCGGGATCCTAGTTCATGGCACAGATACGCAGTATTTT
few	TRBV29-1	TRBJ1-1	.	CSGTTGRTEAFF	TGCAGCGGAACGACAGGAAGGACTGAAGCTTTCTTT
.	TRBV18	TRBJ1-1	.	CASSPDVVNTEAFF	TGTGCCAGCTCACCAGATGTGGTTAACACTGAAGCTTTCTTT
.	TRBV29-1	TRBJ1-2	.	CSVEEGGSLYSGYTF	TGCAGCGTTGAAGAGGGGGGGTCACTATATAGCGGCTACACCTTC
.	TRBV5-5	TRBJ2-5	.	CASSPRGIQETQYF	TGTGCCAGCAGCCCTAGGGGGATCCAAGAGACCCAGTACTTC
few	TRBV7-8	TRBJ2-1	.	CASSLGRGGTEEFF	TGTGCCAGCAGCTTAGGACGAGGGGGTACGGAGGAATTCTTC
many	TRBV7-2	TRBJ2-7	.	CASSLDQGTYEQYF	TGTGCCAGCAGCTTAGATCAGGGGACCTACGAGCAGTACTTC
few	TRBV6-1	TRBJ2-7	TRBD2	CASSPTTSGSFYEQYF	TGTGCCAGCAGCCCGACGACTAGCGGGTCCTTCTACGAGCAGTACTTC